Listed below are T cell receptor beta chains from one sample, sequenced in a study of cytotoxic CD8 clonotypes in ibrutinib-treated CLL. This table comes from immunoSEQ multiplex PCR, and its TCRdb copy is limited to in-frame clones, with some not included. Of 160,000 or so clones listed, more than 65% are singletons. The specimen was PBMCs, collected after 12 months of ibrutinib treatment. The receptor source for this set is a human donor with chronic lymphocytic leukemia. CDR3s include the opening cysteine and the closing phenylalanine or tryptophan. The order of the fields is CDR3 protein, CDR3 DNA, V gene, D gene, J gene, clone size. The D gene is left open where the match is weak. Expanded clones are given a class, and other clones once, few, many or no size at all.

CDR3aa: CASSSSGSTDTQYF
CDR3nt: TGTGCCAGCAGTTCTAGCGGGAGTACAGATACGCAGTATTTT
v_gene: TRBV28
d_gene: TRBD2
j_gene: TRBJ2-3
abundance: -

CDR3aa: CAWSLDRTTNEKLFF
CDR3nt: TGTGCCTGGAGTTTGGACAGGACAACTAATGAAAAACTGTTTTTT
v_gene: TRBV30
d_gene: TRBD1
j_gene: TRBJ1-4
abundance: -

CDR3aa: CASSLRRGRNEQFF
CDR3nt: TGCGCCAGCAGCTTGAGGCGGGGTCGGAATGAGCAGTTCTTC
v_gene: TRBV5-1
d_gene: -
j_gene: TRBJ2-1
abundance: -

CDR3aa: CASSLEGYWVNQPQHF
CDR3nt: TGTGCCAGCAGCTTAGAGGGGTATTGGGTCAATCAGCCCCAGCATTTT
v_gene: TRBV7-2
d_gene: -
j_gene: TRBJ1-5
abundance: -

CDR3aa: CAWLRPPGTEAFF
CDR3nt: TGTGCCTGGCTTAGGCCCCCGGGGACTGAAGCTTTCTTT
v_gene: TRBV30
d_gene: -
j_gene: TRBJ1-1
abundance: -

CDR3aa: CASSAGTSGRAQYF
CDR3nt: TGTGCCAGCAGCGCCGGGACTAGCGGGAGGGCACAGTATTTT
v_gene: TRBV9
d_gene: TRBD2
j_gene: TRBJ2-3
abundance: -

CDR3aa: CASSHWTGMMNTEAFF
CDR3nt: TGCGCCAGCAGCCACTGGACAGGGATGATGAACACTGAAGCTTTCTTT
v_gene: TRBV4-3
d_gene: TRBD1
j_gene: TRBJ1-1
abundance: -

CDR3aa: CASSLVGQREFEQYF
CDR3nt: TGTGCCAGCAGCCTCGTGGGCCAGCGGGAGTTCGAGCAGTACTTC
v_gene: TRBV5-6
d_gene: TRBD2
j_gene: TRBJ2-7
abundance: -

CDR3aa: CASSSGLAGGPVEQFF
CDR3nt: TGTGCCAGCAGCTCGGGACTAGCGGGAGGGCCGGTTGAGCAGTTCTTC
v_gene: TRBV11-3
d_gene: TRBD2
j_gene: TRBJ2-1
abundance: -

CDR3aa: CASSPPGTRRGGDEQYF
CDR3nt: TGTGCCAGCAGCCCCCCCGGGACTAGGAGGGGTGGTGACGAGCAGTACTTC
v_gene: TRBV5-4
d_gene: TRBD2
j_gene: TRBJ2-7
abundance: once

CDR3aa: CASSQLGGQALNTEAFF
CDR3nt: TGCGCCAGCAGCCAACTAGGGGGACAGGCCCTAAACACTGAAGCTTTCTTT
v_gene: TRBV5-1
d_gene: TRBD1
j_gene: TRBJ1-1
abundance: -

CDR3aa: CASSLALGGRTDTQYF
CDR3nt: TGTGCCAGCAGCTTAGCCTTGGGGGGGCGCACAGATACGCAGTATTTT
v_gene: TRBV7-2
d_gene: -
j_gene: TRBJ2-3
abundance: -

CDR3aa: CASGLVISTGGGELFF
CDR3nt: TGTGCTAGTGGTTTGGTAATTTCCACCGGTGGCGGGGAGCTGTTTTTT
v_gene: TRBV12-5
d_gene: -
j_gene: TRBJ2-2
abundance: -

CDR3aa: CASSLGGSLSYEQYF
CDR3nt: TGCGCCAGCAGCTTGGGTGGGAGTCTCTCCTACGAGCAGTACTTC
v_gene: TRBV5-1
d_gene: -
j_gene: TRBJ2-7
abundance: -

CDR3aa: CASNKGLANEQYF
CDR3nt: TGTGCCAGCAATAAGGGGCTAGCGAACGAGCAGTACTTC
v_gene: TRBV6-1
d_gene: -
j_gene: TRBJ2-7
abundance: -

CDR3aa: CASSREPPGGTGAGTEAFF
CDR3nt: TGCGCCAGCAGCAGGGAACCACCCGGCGGGACAGGGGCCGGCACTGAAGCTTTCTTT
v_gene: TRBV5-1
d_gene: TRBD1
j_gene: TRBJ1-1
abundance: -

CDR3aa: CASSKASGSYGYTF
CDR3nt: TGTGCCAGCAGTAAAGCTTCAGGGAGCTATGGCTACACCTTC
v_gene: TRBV25-1
d_gene: -
j_gene: TRBJ1-2
abundance: many

CDR3aa: CASSRPQGSNTEAFF
CDR3nt: TGTGCCAGCAGCCGCCCGCAGGGCTCGAACACTGAAGCTTTCTTT
v_gene: TRBV28
d_gene: -
j_gene: TRBJ1-1
abundance: few

CDR3aa: CASSLDQGQPQHF
CDR3nt: TGTGCCAGCAGCTTAGATCAGGGGCAGCCCCAGCATTTT
v_gene: TRBV11-2
d_gene: -
j_gene: TRBJ1-5
abundance: few

CDR3aa: CASNHRRITYNEQFF
CDR3nt: TGTGCCAGCAACCATCGGAGAATCACCTACAATGAGCAGTTCTTC
v_gene: TRBV7-8
d_gene: -
j_gene: TRBJ2-1
abundance: -

CDR3aa: CASVTGGGNTEAFF
CDR3nt: TGTGCCAGTGTTACGGGAGGCGGGAACACTGAAGCTTTCTTT
v_gene: TRBV6-4
d_gene: -
j_gene: TRBJ1-1
abundance: -

CDR3aa: CASSDPGPSTDTQYF
CDR3nt: TGTGCCAGCAGTGACCCGGGCCCTAGCACAGATACGCAGTATTTT
v_gene: TRBV25-1
d_gene: -
j_gene: TRBJ2-3
abundance: -